This T cell receptor (beta chain) is drawn from a study of shared clonotypes between healthy human individuals. Study background: With ages of 18 to 49, the donors were two women and three men. Per donor, three plates held CD4 naive cells, three held CD4 memory, two held CD8 naive and one held CD8 memory. Study-wide points: Clonotype sharing across donors was expected to vary with sequencing depth.

To note about this clone: The antigen is not known.

Trimming removed 0 bases from V and 8 bases from J, with 7 bases in between. CDR1 is MNHEY and CDR2 is SVGAGI in the germline V gene. The CDR3 has 13 residues. This was a deep-level run. Only in-frame clones appear in the TCRdb table, and some are missing; sequencing was by immunoSEQ multiplex PCR. Counted here are about 610,000 clones, 97% occurring once; the ten biggest clones make up roughly 0.055%. The chain carries TRBV6-5 and TRBJ1-4; D ambiguous. The receptor was derived from a woman under 40 in good health. Material: naive CD4+ T cells sorted from blood. Stated subset: CD45RA+ positively selected. In nucleotides, the CDR3 is TGTGCCAGCAGTTACTCCAGTGAGGAAAAACTGTTTTTT. This codes for CASSYSSEEKLFF.